This TCR beta chain was found in a study of memory CD4+ T cells and cytomegalovirus serostatus. Whole-study findings and limits: Suggested: most of the CMV-linked TCR signature lies in CD4+ memory cells. Each of some 67 CMV-associated TCRbeta sequences occurred in one to five individuals.

This CDR3 is built from 15 residues. Germline CDR1 reads SGHRS; CDR2 reads YFSETQ. V was shortened by 0 bases and J by 5 bases, with 11 bases between the two germline ends. How the authors handled the data: After removing out-of-frame reads, over 2 million distinct TCRbeta sequences remained. Using immunoSEQ multiplex PCR, the repertoire was profiled, and TCRdb retains in-frame clones only, with some absent. V and J calls and clone size are as listed in that table; D and trimming were resolved from the DNA. The repertoire holds over 60,000 clones, with approximately 77% as singletons. Remarks on this clone: The antigen remains undetermined.

The sort gate was single viable CD3+CD4+CD8-CD45RO+ cells for memory CD4+ T cells. Donors' CMV status reflects serum IgG against pp150, pp28, p38, p52. The gene calls are TRBV5-1 and TRBJ2-2; D call uncertain. What was sequenced was memory CD4+ T cells from blood. This sequence was found in an adult in good health and CMV-seronegative. The CDR3 here is CASSLDPLGTGELFF. CDR3 coding DNA: TGCGCCAGCAGCTTGGACCCGTTGGGAACCGGGGAGCTGTTTTTT. The whole variable domain, remainder taken from reference TRBV5-1 and TRBJ2-2, is KAGVTQTPRYLIKTRGQQVTLSCSPISGHRSVSWYQQTPGQGLQFLFEYFSETQRNKGNFPGRFSGRQFSNSRSEMNVSTLELGDSALYLCASSLDPLGTGELFFGEGSRLTVL.